This T cell receptor beta chain came from a study of blood T cell repertoires in COVID-19. Study background: T cells, B-cell-depleted T cells, or PBMCs supplied cDNA or gDNA.

This clone was counted a few times. The V segment lost 6 bases and the J segment 5 bases; nucleotides outside the gene matches: 7. The CDR3 is 14 amino acids. The germline V gene encodes CDR1 SGHRS and CDR2 YFSETQ. The protocol was immunoSEQ multiplex PCR, while the TCRdb copy is restricted to in-frame clones and leaves out a portion. Of 230,000 or so clones in the sample, more than 65% are singletons; the top ten hold about 1.5%. The origin of this receptor is a woman aged 40 to 50 who had recovered from COVID-19. Sequenced input: peripheral blood. J is TRBJ2-7 and V is TRBV5-1, with 11 bases that match TRBD2. The CDR3 region is CASTSTSGENEQYF. The CDR3 DNA reads TGCGCCAGCACCTCGACTAGCGGGGAAAACGAGCAGTACTTC. Based on the CDR3 plus reference TRBV5-1 and TRBJ2-7, the full variable domain is KAGVTQTPRYLIKTRGQQVTLSCSPISGHRSVSWYQQTPGQGLQFLFEYFSETQRNKGNFPGRFSGRQFSNSRSEMNVSTLELGDSALYLCASTSTSGENEQYFGPGTRLTVT.